Below, 13 T cell receptor beta chains from the same sample are listed, as sequenced in a study of response to subunit inactivated influenza vaccine. TCRdb called the RT-PCR reads again in MiXCR, with one record for every CDR3 protein. The top ten clones hold around 10% of a sample with 500,000 to 750,000 distinct CDR3 sequences, about 14% of them seen once. Sample: PBMCs from blood, taken 11 to 12 days after vaccination. All receptors come from a man aged 50-60 years who received an inactivated influenza vaccine.

V gene TRBV18 combines with J gene TRBJ2-1; TRBD1 matches at 9 bases. The germline V gene encodes CDR1 KGHSH and CDR2 LQKENI. The CDR3 is 16 residues long. Trimming cost V 0 bases and J 5 bases; bases outside gene matches: 5. CDR3 sequence: CASSPPLQGADNEQFF. Written as DNA, the CDR3 is TGTGCCAGCTCACCACCATTACAGGGGGCCGACAATGAGCAGTTCTTC.

This chain links TRBV6-1 with TRBJ2-7, with 12 bases that match TRBD1. The CDR3 has 16 amino acids. The V gene end was trimmed by 5 bases and the J gene end by 7 bases; junction bases not matched to a gene: 12. Germline V CDR1 and CDR2: MNHNS, SASEGT. The CDR3 sequence: CASSKSPGQGAGEQYF. The CDR3 coding sequence is TGTGCCAGCAGTAAATCTCCGGGACAGGGGGCAGGGGAGCAGTACTTC.

The chain recombines TRBV10-3 with TRBJ1-4; 8 positions match TRBD1. This CDR3 has 14 amino acids. V lost 2 bases and J lost 8; bases outside the gene matches: 4. The V gene's germline CDR1 is ENHRY and CDR2 SYGVKD. CDR3 DNA sequence: TGTGCCATCAGTGAGGGACAGGGAAGCGAAAAACTGTTTTTT. It codes for CAISEGQGSEKLFF.

The chain carries TRBV7-8 and TRBJ2-7; 9 positions agree with TRBD2. Germline V lookup: CDR1 SGHVS, CDR2 FQNEAQ. The CDR3 contains 18 residues. V gave up 1 base and J gave up 0 bases; unmatched junction bases: 10. The DNA of the CDR3 is TGTGCCAGCAGCTTAGAAAGGGGGGCTAGCGGGAACTCCTACGAGCAGTACTTC. This sequence encodes CASSLERGASGNSYEQYF.

There are many counts of this clonotype. The chain uses TRBV12-3 or TRBV12-4 and TRBJ2-1, with D maybe TRBD1 (7 bases). Trimming took off 6 bases at V and 3 bases at J, with 12 bases between the two ends. The CDR3 loop spans 14 amino acids. Here the CDR3 reads CASSPGGGYNEQFF. CDR3 coding DNA: TGTGCCAGCAGCCCAGGGGGAGGCTACAATGAGCAGTTCTTC.

The sample holds a few counts of this clonotype. The V and J genes are TRBV6-2 or TRBV6-3 and TRBJ2-2, with D hard to call. CDR3 length: 14 residues. The germline V gene has CDR1 MNHEY and CDR2 SVGEGT. The ends were cut back, 2 bases at V and 10 bases at J, with 14 bases in the middle. CDR3 sequence: CASSYQPYYEELFF. For the CDR3, the DNA is TGTGCCAGCAGTTACCAACCCTACTATGAGGAGCTGTTTTTT.

V and J are TRBV7-2 and TRBJ2-7; D unclear. V was pared by 1 base and J by 1 base, with 11 bases between. Germline CDR1 is SGHTA and CDR2 is FQGNSA. There are 15 residues in the CDR3. CDR3 sequence (DNA): TGTGCCAGCAGCTTAGTCGAGGCGGCATCCTACGAGCAGTACTTC. It translates to CASSLVEAASYEQYF.

The table lists this clonotype with many counts. J is TRBJ2-3 and V is TRBV4-1; TRBD2 agrees at 15 bases. Germline-derived CDR1 and CDR2 are MGHRA and YSYEKL. This CDR3 has 20 amino acids. With V trimmed by 0 bases and J by 2 bases, 9 bases remained unmatched. The CDR3 is CASSQDRGLAGGKDTDTQYF. The CDR3 nucleotides read TGCGCCAGCAGCCAAGATCGTGGACTAGCGGGGGGGAAAGACACAGATACGCAGTATTTT.

This sequence joins TRBV12-3 or TRBV12-4 and TRBJ1-1; 7 bases are shared with TRBD1. Trimming at V came to 8 bases and at J to 0 bases, leaving 3 bases not matched to a gene. This CDR3 contains 13 residues. DNA for the CDR3: TGTGCCAGCCAACAGGGGATGAACACTGAAGCTTTCTTT. It codes for CASQQGMNTEAFF.

DNA of the CDR3: TGTGCCAGCAGTTTATTCGCTGGACGGCCCAATCAGCCCCAGCATTTT. Protein product: CASSLFAGRPNQPQHF. This chain joins TRBV12-3 or TRBV12-4 and TRBJ1-5; unclear D gene. With 2 bases removed from V and 3 bases from J, the gap between germline ends came to 14 bases. This CDR3 has 16 amino acids.

This clonotype turned up a few times. The chain combines TRBV9 with TRBJ2-2; 13 nucleotides agree with TRBD2. V shed 0 bases and J 10 bases; nucleotides not matched to a gene: 3. The V gene's germline CDR1 is SGDLS and CDR2 YYNGEE. The CDR3 covers 15 residues. CDR3 protein: CASSVDGLAGAELFF. As DNA, the CDR3 is TGTGCCAGCAGCGTAGACGGACTAGCGGGGGCGGAGCTGTTTTTT.

This sequence joins TRBV2 and TRBJ2-7, with 9 bases identical to TRBD1. The CDR3 is 14 amino acids. From germline, CDR1 is SNHLY and CDR2 FYNNEI. The V and J ends lost 8 bases and 2 bases, in that order; junction bases with no gene match: 7. The CDR3 DNA reads TGTGCCAGCGGCGGACAGGGGTCGGCCTACGAGCAGTACTTC. Protein: CASGGQGSAYEQYF.

This clonotype has ten or more counts. The chain employs TRBV4-1 and TRBJ1-5; possibly TRBD1 for D (5 bases). The CDR3 extends over 15 amino acids. V dropped 4 bases and J dropped 7 bases, with 17 bases sitting between them. CDR1 and CDR2 from the germline V gene are MGHRA and YSYEKL. CDR3 sequence: CASSLTPGEEQPQHF. In DNA, the CDR3 is TGCGCCAGCAGCCTTACGCCGGGGGAGGAGCAGCCCCAGCATTTT.